One and the same sample provided the 21 T cell receptor beta chains below, sequenced in a study of cytotoxic CD8 clonotypes in ibrutinib-treated CLL. Generated by immunoSEQ multiplex PCR, the TCRdb table keeps only in-frame clones and is missing some. The table shows about 140,000 clones, with 75% to 85% occurring only once. This material consisted of PBMCs, taken after 36 months of ibrutinib treatment. The receptors were sampled from a human donor with chronic lymphocytic leukemia.

The CDR3 region has the DNA TGTGCCAGCAGCGGATCCGACATTTGGAACACCGGGGAGCTGTTTTTT. Translated, it gives CASSGSDIWNTGELFF. The chain couples TRBV11-2 to TRBJ2-2; D uncertain. In germline, CDR1 is SGHAT, CDR2 FQNNGV. Trimming pared 5 bases from V and 1 base from J, leaving 14 bases between. This CDR3 comprises 16 residues.

V and J are TRBV10-3 and TRBJ1-5; the match to TRBD1 covers 7 bases. Unmatched junction bases numbered 10, after V lost 6 bases and J lost 5 bases. The CDR3 contains 15 residues. The germline V gene has CDR1 ENHRY and CDR2 SYGVKD. This CDR3 is CAISPDRVRYQPQHF. The DNA of the CDR3 is TGTGCCATCAGCCCCGACAGGGTAAGATATCAGCCCCAGCATTTT.

The chain has TRBV28 and TRBJ1-4; D gene ambiguous. Germline CDR1 is MDHEN and CDR2 is SYDVKM. The CDR3 contains 16 residues. V lost 5 bases, J lost 0 bases, and 13 bases lay in between. CDR3 DNA sequence: TGTGCCAGCAGTGGTGGCGGTTCCCCAACTAATGAAAAACTGTTTTTT. It yields the protein CASSGGGSPTNEKLFF.

The rearrangement uses TRBV18 and TRBJ2-1, with D perhaps being TRBD1 or TRBD2 (5 bases each). V lost 8 bases, J lost 0 bases, and 14 bases lay in between. CDR1 and CDR2 (germline): KGHSH, LQKENI. The CDR3 runs to 15 residues. The CDR3 here is CASTSGTPSYNEQFF. The CDR3 DNA reads TGTGCCAGCACCTCCGGGACCCCCTCCTACAATGAGCAGTTCTTC.

The chain recombines TRBV4-1 with TRBJ2-3; D is undetermined. V was clipped by 2 bases and J by 1 base, with 1 base between them. CDR1 MGHRA and CDR2 YSYEKL come from the germline V gene. The CDR3 runs to 12 residues. CDR3 loop: CASSQRTDTQYF. The CDR3, as DNA: TGCGCCAGCAGCCAACGCACAGATACGCAGTATTTT.

The chain employs TRBV6-1 and TRBJ2-5, with D unresolved. The germline CDR1 and CDR2 sequences are MNHNS and SASEGT. Between the trimmed V and J ends, which lost 7 bases and 1 base, there was a span of 10 bases. The length of the CDR3 is 13 residues. This CDR3 is CASILVPQETQYF. CDR3 nucleotide sequence: TGTGCCAGCATCCTGGTGCCCCAAGAGACCCAGTACTTC.

The chain links TRBV27 to TRBJ2-7; 9 positions match TRBD1. CDR1 is MNHEY, CDR2 SMNVEV, per germline (reference sequence). This CDR3 spans 16 amino acids. With V trimmed by 6 bases and J by 2 bases, 11 bases remained unmatched. This CDR3 is CASRIFTGTGPYEQYF. In DNA, the CDR3 is TGTGCCAGCAGAATATTTACCGGGACAGGGCCCTACGAGCAGTACTTC.

The chain uses TRBV29-1 and TRBJ2-3; 7 bases match TRBD2. V lost 2 bases, J lost 9 bases, and 20 bases stayed unmatched. The CDR3 runs to 17 residues. Germline CDR1 and CDR2: SQVTM and ANQGSEA. The CDR3 loop reads CSVEPHHPWTSGGTQYF. CDR3 nucleotide sequence: TGCAGCGTTGAACCTCACCACCCTTGGACTAGTGGCGGAACGCAGTATTTT.

The chain combines TRBV7-3 with TRBJ1-1, with D maybe TRBD1 (5 bases). The CDR3 extends over 15 amino acids. Germline CDR1 SGHTA, CDR2 FQGTGA. Deletions cut 4 bases from V and 3 bases from J, with 15 bases between. CDR3 nucleotide sequence: TGTGCCAGCAGCTCGGGGGATTCAGGGTACACTGAAGCTTTCTTT. Residues: CASSSGDSGYTEAFF.

The V and J genes are TRBV7-2 and TRBJ2-4; D tentatively fits TRBD1 or TRBD2 (6 bases each). Germline CDR1 reads SGHTA; CDR2 reads FQGNSA. Trimming took off 5 bases at V and 0 bases at J, with 20 bases between the two ends. CDR3 length equals 18 residues. The CDR3: CASSRTGGGILAKNIQYF. The CDR3 DNA reads TGTGCCAGCAGCAGAACCGGGGGCGGAATACTAGCCAAAAACATTCAGTACTTC. Drawing the rest from reference TRBV7-2 and TRBJ2-4, the complete variable domain is GAGVSQSPSNKVTEKGKDVELRCDPISGHTALYWYRQSLGQGLEFLIYFQGNSAPDKSGLPSDRFSAERTGGSVSTLTIQRTQQEDSAVYLCASSRTGGGILAKNIQYFGAGTRLSVL.

This sequence joins TRBV5-4 and TRBJ2-7, with D possibly TRBD2 on 5 matching bases. The CDR3 is made up of 16 amino acids. Germline assignment: CDR1 SGHNT and CDR2 YYREEE (reference sequence). Trimming cost V 1 base and J 3 bases, with 17 bases left between them. In DNA, the CDR3 is TGTGCCAGCAGCTTGTCCCCGAGGGTAGGACTCTACGAGCAGTACTTC. Its protein is CASSLSPRVGLYEQYF. Combining the CDR3 with reference TRBV5-4 and TRBJ2-7 gives the whole variable domain ETGVTQSPTHLIKTRGQQVTLRCSSQSGHNTVSWYQQALGQGPQFIFQYYREEENGRGNFPPRFSGLQFPNYSSELNVNALELDDSALYLCASSLSPRVGLYEQYFGPGTRLTVT.

The chain employs TRBV4-1 and TRBJ2-7; 13 bases are a match to TRBD2. This CDR3 is 20 amino acids long. Germline lookup yields CDR1 MGHRA and CDR2 YSYEKL. Trimming took 0 bases from V and 3 from J; bases not matched to a gene: 14. The CDR3 here is CASSQDRLAGGRPLFYEQYF. The CDR3, as DNA: TGCGCCAGCAGCCAAGACCGACTAGCGGGAGGTCGTCCCCTGTTCTACGAGCAGTACTTC.

The chain employs TRBV10-3 and TRBJ2-7; D ambiguous. V was shortened by 3 bases and J by 0 bases, with 12 bases between the two germline ends. This CDR3 is built from 15 residues. Germline V gene lookup returns CDR1 ENHRY and CDR2 SYGVKD. The CDR3 is CAISESALSSYEQYF. CDR3 nucleotides: TGTGCCATCAGTGAAAGTGCCCTGAGCTCCTACGAGCAGTACTTC.

The rearrangement links TRBV7-8 to TRBJ2-1; D tentatively fits TRBD1 or TRBD2 (5 bases each). CDR3 size: 17 residues. V shed 4 bases and J shed 7 bases, with 23 bases lying between them. Germline V CDR1 and CDR2: SGHVS, FQNEAQ. In nucleotides, the CDR3 is TGTGCCAGCAGCTCAGTTATTGGGGGTCTGATCGGTAATGAGCAGTTCTTC. Its protein product is CASSSVIGGLIGNEQFF.

The rearrangement joins TRBV7-9 to TRBJ1-5; tentatively, D is TRBD1 (6 bases). The CDR3 covers 18 residues. Trimming removed 6 bases at V and 0 bases at J, with 21 bases between. Germline V gives CDR1 SEHNR, CDR2 FQNEAQ (reference sequence). CDR3 nucleotide sequence: TGTGCCAGCAGTCTGGGGGGCCCCCTAGGCTATAGCAATCAGCCCCAGCATTTT. Residues: CASSLGGPLGYSNQPQHF.

V and J are TRBV10-2 and TRBJ2-7; TRBD1 matches 11 bases. Germline V gene sequence: CDR1 WSHSY, CDR2 SAAADI. V was clipped by 8 bases and J by 1 base; unmatched bases: 7. This CDR3 contains 15 residues. DNA for the CDR3: TGCGCCAGCCTAGAAGGGACAGGGGGATCCTACGAGCAGTACTTC. It translates to CASLEGTGGSYEQYF.

The rearrangement joins TRBV15 to TRBJ1-5; D unclear. This CDR3 has 14 amino acids. In germline, CDR1 is LNHNV, CDR2 YYDKDF (reference sequence). Trimming removed 7 bases from V and 6 bases from J, with 16 bases in between. The CDR3 protein is CATTNEGSGQPQHF. CDR3 nucleotide sequence: TGTGCCACCACAAACGAAGGATCCGGTCAGCCCCAGCATTTT. The entire variable domain, with the rest obtained from reference TRBV15 and TRBJ1-5, is as follows: DAMVIQNPRYQVTQFGKPVTLSCSQTLNHNVMYWYQQKSSQAPKLLFHYYDKDFNNEADTPDNFQSRRPNTSFCFLDIRSPGLGDTAMYLCATTNEGSGQPQHFGDGTRLSIL.

The chain carries TRBV28 and TRBJ2-3; TRBD2 matches 10 bases. Germline V CDR1 and CDR2: MDHEN, SYDVKM. The CDR3 sequence is 17 residues long. V was clipped by 4 bases and J by 2 bases; unmatched bases: 9. CDR3 bases: TGTGCCAGCAGTTCTCAAGTCCTAGCGGGGGACACAGATACGCAGTATTTT. It encodes CASSSQVLAGDTDTQYF.

Written as DNA, the CDR3 is TGTGCCAGCAGCTTAGCGGGGGGGCATTTGTTCTTC. Translated: CASSLAGGHLFF. V gene TRBV13 combines with J gene TRBJ2-1; 8 nucleotides match TRBD2. There are 12 residues in the CDR3. V lost 1 base, J lost 15 bases, and 5 bases stayed unmatched. Germline assignment: CDR1 PRHDT and CDR2 FYEKMQ (reference sequence).

CDR3 in DNA: TGCGCCAGCAGCTTGGGACCGAGTAACTATGGCTACACCTTC. This translates into CASSLGPSNYGYTF. V and J are TRBV5-1 and TRBJ1-2; D unclear. Trimming took 0 bases from V and 1 from J, leaving 7 bases between them. CDR1 is SGHRS and CDR2 is YFSETQ in the germline V gene. This CDR3 comprises 14 residues.

The CDR3 nucleotides are TGTGCCAGCAGCTTAGATCCGGGCAGGCTTACCTACGAGCAGTACTTC. Its protein product is CASSLDPGRLTYEQYF. The chain recombines TRBV11-2 with TRBJ2-7, with D hard to call. V lost 0 bases, J lost 2 bases, and 14 bases lay in between. This CDR3 spans 16 amino acids. From germline, CDR1 is SGHAT and CDR2 FQNNGV.